This T cell receptor (beta chain) is from a study of CD8 T cells in Susac syndrome. General study results and limits: Regarding the TCR sequencing and HLA analysis, the study admitted that a relatively small number of individuals were involved.

Worth noting for this clonotype: The antigen remains unidentified.

The CDR3 runs 17 residues. Germline V CDR1 and CDR2: SGDLS, YYNGEE. V lost 0 bases to trimming and J lost 3 bases; unmatched junction nucleotides: 5. Bulk CD8+ and CD4+ cells came from magnetic negative isolation; CD8+ TEMRA by FACS. After extraction with the RNeasy kit, roughly 0.5 to 1 ug of the RNA was reverse transcribed using random hexamers. immunoSEQ multiplex PCR amplified TCR beta CDR3 across 54 Vbeta, 13 Jbeta. MiXCR was run by TCRdb on the immunoSEQ multiplex PCR reads, yielding one entry per CDR3 protein. In the table there are approximately 120,000 distinct CDR3 sequences, around 94% of which are singletons.

Sequenced input: CD4+ T cells from PBMCs. The chain is built from TRBV9 and TRBJ2-2; 10 bases are shared with TRBD2. This clonotype originated in a human donor in good health. The CDR3 region is CASSVGSLAGHTGELFF. Here the CDR3 DNA reads TGTGCCAGCAGCGTAGGGTCACTAGCGGGACACACCGGGGAGCTGTTTTTT.